This section outlines one T cell receptor beta chain sequence together with its context. This entry is derived from a study of T cell responses to AZD1222 COVID-19 vaccine. V was shortened by 5 bases and J by 2 bases, with 16 bases between the two germline ends. Germline CDR1 reads SGHTA; CDR2 reads FQGNSA. This CDR3 region has 15 residues. Assay: immunoSEQ multiplex PCR; the TCRdb copy retains only in-frame clones and omits some. Among roughly 100,000 clones listed, approximately 86% were seen once. Here the sequenced sample was peripheral blood, taken 28 days after the second dose of the MenACWY control vaccine. The chain is built from TRBV7-2 and TRBJ2-7, with D perhaps matching TRBD2 (6 bases). This clonotype was obtained from an adult who received the MenACWY meningococcal vaccine as a control. The DNA of the CDR3 is TGTGCCAGCAGCCCGGGACGCGGGGTTGCCTACGAGCAGTACTTC. Protein: CASSPGRGVAYEQYF.